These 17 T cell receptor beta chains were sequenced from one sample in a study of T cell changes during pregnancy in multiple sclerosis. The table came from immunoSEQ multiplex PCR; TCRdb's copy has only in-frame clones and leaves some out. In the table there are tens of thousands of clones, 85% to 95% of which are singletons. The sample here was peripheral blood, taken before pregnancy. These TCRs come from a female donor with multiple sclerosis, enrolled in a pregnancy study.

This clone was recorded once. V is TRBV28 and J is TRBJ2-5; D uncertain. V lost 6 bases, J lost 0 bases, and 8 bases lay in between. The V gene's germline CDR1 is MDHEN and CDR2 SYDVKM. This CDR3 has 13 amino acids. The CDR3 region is CASRWQNQETQYF. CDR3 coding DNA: TGTGCCAGCAGGTGGCAGAACCAAGAGACCCAGTACTTC.

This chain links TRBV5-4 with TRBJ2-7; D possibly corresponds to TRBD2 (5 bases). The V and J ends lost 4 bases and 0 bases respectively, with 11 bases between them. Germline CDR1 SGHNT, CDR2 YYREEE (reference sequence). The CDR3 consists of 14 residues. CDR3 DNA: TGTGCCAGCAGCCCCCCTGAGGGCTCCTACGAGCAGTACTTC. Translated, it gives CASSPPEGSYEQYF.

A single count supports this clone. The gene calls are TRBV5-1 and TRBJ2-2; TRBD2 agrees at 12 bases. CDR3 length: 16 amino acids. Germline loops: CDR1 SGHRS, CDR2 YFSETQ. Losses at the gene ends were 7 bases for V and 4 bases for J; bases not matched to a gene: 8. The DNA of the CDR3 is TGCGCCAGCCGGACGGGACTAGCGGGTACCACCGGGGAGCTGTTTTTT. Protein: CASRTGLAGTTGELFF.

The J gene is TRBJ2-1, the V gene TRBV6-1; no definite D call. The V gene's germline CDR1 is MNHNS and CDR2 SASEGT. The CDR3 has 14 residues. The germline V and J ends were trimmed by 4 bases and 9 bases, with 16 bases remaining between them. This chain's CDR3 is CASSVGLIPSEQFF. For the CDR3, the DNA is TGTGCCAGCAGTGTTGGCTTAATCCCTAGTGAGCAGTTCTTC.

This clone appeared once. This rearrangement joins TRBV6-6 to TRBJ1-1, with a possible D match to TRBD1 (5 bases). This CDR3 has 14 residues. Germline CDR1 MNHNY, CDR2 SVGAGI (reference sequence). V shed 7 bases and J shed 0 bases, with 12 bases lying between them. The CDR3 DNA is TGTGCCAGCACAGTGACAGTCGTGAACACTGAAGCTTTCTTT. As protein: CASTVTVVNTEAFF.

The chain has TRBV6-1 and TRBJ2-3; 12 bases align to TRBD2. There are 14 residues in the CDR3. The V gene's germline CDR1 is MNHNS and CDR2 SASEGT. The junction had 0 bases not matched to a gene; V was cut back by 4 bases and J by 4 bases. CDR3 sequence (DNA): TGTGCCAGCAGTGGACTAGCGGGAGCAGATACGCAGTATTTT. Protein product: CASSGLAGADTQYF.

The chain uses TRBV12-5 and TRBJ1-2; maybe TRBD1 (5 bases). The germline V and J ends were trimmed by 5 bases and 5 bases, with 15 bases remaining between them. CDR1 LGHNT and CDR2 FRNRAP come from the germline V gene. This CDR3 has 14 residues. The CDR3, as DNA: TGTGCTAGTGGTCCAGGGCGCTTGGGATATGGCTACACCTTC. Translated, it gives CASGPGRLGYGYTF.

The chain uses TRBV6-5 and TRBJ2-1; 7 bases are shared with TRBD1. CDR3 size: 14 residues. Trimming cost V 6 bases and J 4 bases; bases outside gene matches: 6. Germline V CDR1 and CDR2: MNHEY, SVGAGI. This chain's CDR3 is CASSPLQGYNEQFF. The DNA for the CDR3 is TGTGCCAGCAGCCCATTACAGGGGTACAATGAGCAGTTCTTC.

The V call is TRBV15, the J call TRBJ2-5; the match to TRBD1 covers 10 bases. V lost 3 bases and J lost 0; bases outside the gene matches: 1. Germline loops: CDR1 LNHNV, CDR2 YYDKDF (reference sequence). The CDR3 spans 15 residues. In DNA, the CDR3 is TGTGCCACCAGCAGGGACAGGGGGAACCAAGAGACCCAGTACTTC. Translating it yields CATSRDRGNQETQYF.

The chain's CDR3 is CASSQGLAVAYEQYF. The DNA for the CDR3 is TGTGCCAGCAGCCAAGGACTAGCGGTTGCCTACGAGCAGTACTTC. The J gene is TRBJ2-7, the V gene TRBV4-2; TRBD2 agrees at 9 bases. Germline values: CDR1 LGHNA, CDR2 YNFKEQ. This CDR3 contains 15 residues. With V trimmed by 1 base and J by 2 bases, 3 bases remained unmatched.

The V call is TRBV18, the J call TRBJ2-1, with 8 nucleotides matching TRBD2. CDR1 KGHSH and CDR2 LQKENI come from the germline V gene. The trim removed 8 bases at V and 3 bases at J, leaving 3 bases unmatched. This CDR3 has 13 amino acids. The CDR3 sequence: CASRREGYNEQFF. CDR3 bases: TGTGCCAGCCGACGGGAGGGCTACAATGAGCAGTTCTTC.

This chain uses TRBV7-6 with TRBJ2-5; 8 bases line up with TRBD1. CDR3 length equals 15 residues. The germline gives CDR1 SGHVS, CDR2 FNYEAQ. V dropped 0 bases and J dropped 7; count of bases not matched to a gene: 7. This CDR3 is CASSLAETGERTQYF. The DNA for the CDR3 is TGTGCCAGCAGCTTAGCGGAGACAGGGGAGCGGACCCAGTACTTC.

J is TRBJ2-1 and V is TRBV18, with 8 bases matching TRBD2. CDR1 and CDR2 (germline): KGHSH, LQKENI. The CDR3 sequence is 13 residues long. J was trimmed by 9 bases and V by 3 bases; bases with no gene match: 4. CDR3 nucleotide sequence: TGTGCCAGCTCACCCACAGCGGGAGTTGAGCAGTTCTTC. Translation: CASSPTAGVEQFF.

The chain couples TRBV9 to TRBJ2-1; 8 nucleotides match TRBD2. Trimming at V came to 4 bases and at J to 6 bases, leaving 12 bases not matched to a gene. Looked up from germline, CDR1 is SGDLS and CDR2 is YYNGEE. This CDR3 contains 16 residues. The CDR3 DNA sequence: TGTGCCAGCAGCTTCTCCTCAGCGGGAGCCCCCAATGAGCAGTTCTTC. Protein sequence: CASSFSSAGAPNEQFF.

The CDR3 DNA is TGTGCCAGCACAACAGGGGGCTTTTGCACCGGGGAGCTGTTTTTT. This translates into CASTTGGFCTGELFF. This chain uses TRBV25-1 with TRBJ2-2, with 9 bases aligning to TRBD1. With V trimmed by 7 bases and J by 4 bases, 7 bases remained unmatched. Per the germline V gene, CDR1 is MGHDK and CDR2 is SYGVNS. There are 15 residues in the CDR3.

The chain's CDR3 is CASSFDISSYNEQFF. The CDR3 DNA sequence: TGCGCCAGCAGCTTCGACATCAGCTCCTACAATGAGCAGTTCTTC. The V and J genes are TRBV5-1 and TRBJ2-1; no reliable D call. The CDR3 covers 15 residues. Germline CDR1 reads SGHRS; CDR2 reads YFSETQ. The V end lost 2 bases, the J end lost 0 bases, and 9 bases lay between the germline ends.

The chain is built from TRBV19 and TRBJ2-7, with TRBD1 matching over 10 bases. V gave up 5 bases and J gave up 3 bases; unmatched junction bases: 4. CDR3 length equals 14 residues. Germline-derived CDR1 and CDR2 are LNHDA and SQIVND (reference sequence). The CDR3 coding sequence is TGTGCCAGTAGTCGACGGACAGGGGGCTACGAGCAGTACTTC. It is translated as CASSRRTGGYEQYF.